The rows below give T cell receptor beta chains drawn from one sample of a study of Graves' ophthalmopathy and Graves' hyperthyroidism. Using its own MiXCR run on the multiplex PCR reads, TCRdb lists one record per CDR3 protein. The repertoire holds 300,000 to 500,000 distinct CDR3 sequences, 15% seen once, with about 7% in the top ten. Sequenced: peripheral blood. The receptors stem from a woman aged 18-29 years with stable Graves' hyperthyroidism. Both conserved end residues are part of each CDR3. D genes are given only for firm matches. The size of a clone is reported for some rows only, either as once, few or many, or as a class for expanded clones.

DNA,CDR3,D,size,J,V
TGTGCCAGCCACGGACAGGGTAATTCACCCCTCCACTTT,CASHGQGNSPLHF,TRBD1,.,TRBJ1-6,TRBV2
TGTGCCAGCAAGGAGGGGCATGCAAGGGAGCCCCAGCATTTT,CASKEGHAREPQHF,.,.,TRBJ1-5,TRBV6-1
TGTGCCAGCAGTTACTCCGGAAGGGGGGGATTCTACGAGCAGTACTTC,CASSYSGRGGFYEQYF,.,many,TRBJ2-7,TRBV6-2/TRBV6-3
TGCGCCAGCAGCTTGGAGGTAGCGGGGTACGAGCAGTACTTC,CASSLEVAGYEQYF,TRBD2,many,TRBJ2-7,TRBV5-1
TGCAGTGCTACAGGGGCGGTGTGGACTGAAGCTTTCTTT,CSATGAVWTEAFF,.,many,TRBJ1-1,TRBV20-1
TGTGCCAGCAGTAGGCCAGGGTGGGGCTACACCTTC,CASSRPGWGYTF,.,many,TRBJ1-2,TRBV27
TGTGCCAGTAGTATCTCGACAGGGGGAACTAGCTATGGCTACACCTTC,CASSISTGGTSYGYTF,TRBD1,.,TRBJ1-2,TRBV19
TGTGCCAGCAGTTACTCGATCGGTGCTGGTAGCGGGCGATCCTACGAGCAGTACTTC,CASSYSIGAGSGRSYEQYF,TRBD2,many,TRBJ2-7,TRBV6-2/TRBV6-3
TGTGCCAGCAGGCCGTCCGGGACAGGGGGCGGCGACGAGCAGTACTTC,CASRPSGTGGGDEQYF,TRBD1,.,TRBJ2-7,TRBV11-2
TGTGCCAGCAGCTTAGGACAGGCGGTTAACTATGGCTACACCTTC,CASSLGQAVNYGYTF,.,many,TRBJ1-2,TRBV7-2
TGTGCCAGCAGACCCACAGGGGGCGGCGGGGAGCTGTTTTTT,CASRPTGGGGELFF,TRBD1,many,TRBJ2-2,TRBV12-3/TRBV12-4
TGTGCCAGCAGTTTTGTTTCGGCTTTTGGCTACACCTTC,CASSFVSAFGYTF,.,once,TRBJ1-2,TRBV12-3/TRBV12-4
TGTGCCAGCAGTTACACCCGGGACTACGGCTACACCTTC,CASSYTRDYGYTF,.,many,TRBJ1-2,TRBV6-2/TRBV6-3
TGCAGCGTTGACAAGGCAGGCACTGAAGCTTTCTTT,CSVDKAGTEAFF,.,many,TRBJ1-1,TRBV29-1
TGTGCCAGTAGTTTAGGACCTCGGCTCGAGGCTACGCAGTATTTT,CASSLGPRLEATQYF,.,.,TRBJ2-3,TRBV19
TGTGCCATCAGTGAGTCGGAAGTAACAGGGGGGATGCAGCCCCAGCATTTT,CAISESEVTGGMQPQHF,TRBD1,few,TRBJ1-5,TRBV10-3
TGTGCCAGCGTGACTCTTAATCAGCCCCAGCATTTT,CASVTLNQPQHF,.,many,TRBJ1-5,TRBV28
TGTGCCAGCAGTTTCTTGGGACAGGGGATGAATTCACCCCTCCACTTT,CASSFLGQGMNSPLHF,TRBD1,.,TRBJ1-6,TRBV12-3/TRBV12-4
TGTGCCAGCAGCCTAGCGGGTCAAAACTACGAGCAGTACTTC,CASSLAGQNYEQYF,TRBD2,many,TRBJ2-7,TRBV12-3/TRBV12-4
TGTGCCAGCAGCTCGGACAGGGCTATCTCCTACGAGCAGTACTTC,CASSSDRAISYEQYF,TRBD1,many,TRBJ2-7,TRBV11-2
TGCGCCAGCAGTCAAGACGGAGTATATAGCAATCAGCCCCAGCATTTT,CASSQDGVYSNQPQHF,.,many,TRBJ1-5,TRBV10-2
TGTGCCAGCAGTTTGAACTCGGATACGCAGTATTTT,CASSLNSDTQYF,.,many,TRBJ2-3,TRBV12-3/TRBV12-4
TGCAGCGCCCGGGCCCTGGAGAACACCGGGGAGCTGTTTTTT,CSARALENTGELFF,.,many,TRBJ2-2,TRBV29-1
TGTGCCAGCAGTACAAACAGGGTGAACACTGAAGCTTTCTTT,CASSTNRVNTEAFF,.,many,TRBJ1-1,TRBV3-1
TGTGCCAGCAGTACAGGGCCTGAAGCTTTCTTT,CASSTGPEAFF,.,many,TRBJ1-1,TRBV12-3/TRBV12-4
TGTGCCAGCAGCCCCGCGGCTAACTATGGCTACACCTTC,CASSPAANYGYTF,.,few,TRBJ1-2,TRBV7-9
TGTGCCAGCAGTGAGACCGGGACAGGTGAAGCTTTCTTT,CASSETGTGEAFF,TRBD1,many,TRBJ1-1,TRBV7-3
TGTGCCAGTAGTATGGGCTCCGGCTATGGCTACACCTTC,CASSMGSGYGYTF,.,.,TRBJ1-2,TRBV19
TGTGCCAGCAGCTTAGGAAGGAACTTTGGAAACACCATATATTTT,CASSLGRNFGNTIYF,.,many,TRBJ1-3,TRBV7-2
TGTGCCAGCAGCTTACAGACAGGGCGCACTGAAGCTTTCTTT,CASSLQTGRTEAFF,TRBD1,many,TRBJ1-1,TRBV11-1
TGTGCCAGCAGCATACTCGGCGGGCAGGACCAAGAGACCCAGTACTTC,CASSILGGQDQETQYF,.,many,TRBJ2-5,TRBV5-4
TGTGCCAGCAGTTTACCCCTCCGGGACAGGGCGGAGGAGACCCAGTACTTC,CASSLPLRDRAEETQYF,TRBD1,many,TRBJ2-5,TRBV12-3/TRBV12-4
TGCGCCAGCAGCCTGACCACAGGGGAATCACGATATCAGCCCCAGCATTTT,CASSLTTGESRYQPQHF,TRBD1,many,TRBJ1-5,TRBV4-1
TGTGCCAGCAGCCAAGAGATAGGACTAGCGGGGGACAGCTCCTACGAGCAGTACTTC,CASSQEIGLAGDSSYEQYF,TRBD2,few,TRBJ2-7,TRBV4-2
TGCGCCAGCAGCGTGGACATGGGCGGGGAGCTGTTTTTT,CASSVDMGGELFF,.,many,TRBJ2-2,TRBV5-1
TGTGCCAGCAGCTTCGGACTAGCGGGGGGGCCACGGGAGATCCAGTACTTC,CASSFGLAGGPREIQYF,TRBD2,few,TRBJ2-5,TRBV11-1
TGCGCCAGCAGCGCCGGTCTCAGGGGGGGCACTGAAGCTTTCTTT,CASSAGLRGGTEAFF,TRBD1,many,TRBJ1-1,TRBV5-1
TGTGCCAGCAGTGATAAGGGGGCGGAGACCCAGTACTTC,CASSDKGAETQYF,TRBD1,many,TRBJ2-5,TRBV25-1
TGTGCCAGCAGTCCCGGGACAGGGCGGGGGTCGGACGAGCAGTACTTC,CASSPGTGRGSDEQYF,TRBD1,.,TRBJ2-7,TRBV12-3/TRBV12-4
TGTGCCAGTAGTATAGGATGGGTGTTCAATCAGCCCCAGCATTTT,CASSIGWVFNQPQHF,.,many,TRBJ1-5,TRBV19
TGTGCCAGCAGCGTGGCAGGGGACGACTATGGCTACACCTTC,CASSVAGDDYGYTF,.,many,TRBJ1-2,TRBV9
TGTGCCAGCAGCCACGGCCTCAGGACCGAAGCTTTCTTT,CASSHGLRTEAFF,.,.,TRBJ1-1,TRBV7-2
TGTGCCAGCAGCTTATCGGGGGGCAACTACGAGCAGTACTTC,CASSLSGGNYEQYF,.,.,TRBJ2-7,TRBV7-3
TGTGCCACTACCCCGGAAGGCCAAGAGACCCAGTACTTC,CATTPEGQETQYF,.,few,TRBJ2-5,TRBV19
TGTGCCAGCAGTTATGGGTCGTTACACGAGCAGTACTTC,CASSYGSLHEQYF,.,many,TRBJ2-7,TRBV6-5
TGTGCCAGCAGCTTGGCAGGGGAAGGCTACGAGCAGTACTTC,CASSLAGEGYEQYF,.,many,TRBJ2-7,TRBV5-8
TGCGCCAGCAGCCAAGATGTGAGACAGAAGGAGACCCAGTACTTC,CASSQDVRQKETQYF,.,many,TRBJ2-5,TRBV4-1
TGTGCCAGCAGTACCGGACAGGGATCGGGCAATCAGCCCCAGCATTTT,CASSTGQGSGNQPQHF,TRBD1,.,TRBJ1-5,TRBV27
TGTGCCAGCACCATGGGGGATAGCAATCAGCCCCAGCATTTT,CASTMGDSNQPQHF,.,.,TRBJ1-5,TRBV7-9
TGTGCCAGCAGCTTAAACGCACAACCGGGGTCACCCCTCCACTTT,CASSLNAQPGSPLHF,.,few,TRBJ1-6,TRBV7-3
TGTGCCAGTAGTATAGGAATGGACAGGGGCAGATCACCCCTCCACTTT,CASSIGMDRGRSPLHF,TRBD1,many,TRBJ1-6,TRBV19
TGTGCCAGCAGTTACTCGGGCAGCGCGAGCTCCTACGAGCAGTACTTC,CASSYSGSASSYEQYF,.,many,TRBJ2-7,TRBV6-2/TRBV6-3